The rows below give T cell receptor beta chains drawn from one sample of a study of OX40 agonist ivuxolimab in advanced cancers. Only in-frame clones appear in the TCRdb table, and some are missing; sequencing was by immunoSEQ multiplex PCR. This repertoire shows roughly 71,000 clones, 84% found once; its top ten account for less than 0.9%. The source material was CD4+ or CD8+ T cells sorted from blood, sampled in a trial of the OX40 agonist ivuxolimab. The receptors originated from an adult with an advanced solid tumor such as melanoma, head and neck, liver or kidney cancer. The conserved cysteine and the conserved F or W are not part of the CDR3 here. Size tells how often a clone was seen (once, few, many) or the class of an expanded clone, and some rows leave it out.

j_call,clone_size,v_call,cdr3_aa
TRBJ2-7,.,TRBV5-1,ASSPSGEAYEQY
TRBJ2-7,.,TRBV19,ASSTAGLSSYEQY
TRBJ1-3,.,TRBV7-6,ASSLEGTGNTIY
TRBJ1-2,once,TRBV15,ATSRGTGWYGYT
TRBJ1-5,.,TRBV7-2,ASSLGTFSNQPQH
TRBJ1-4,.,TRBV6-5,ASSPAGTVLGLF
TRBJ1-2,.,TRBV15,ATSPGPNYGYT
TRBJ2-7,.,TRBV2,ASITQTYSGSAYEQY
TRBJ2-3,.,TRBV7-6,ASSLRSGTYSDTQY
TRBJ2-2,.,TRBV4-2,ASSQRRNTGELF
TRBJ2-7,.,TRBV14,ASSLRGTSGGGQY
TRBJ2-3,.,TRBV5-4,ASNFRAGATQY
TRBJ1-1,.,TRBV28,ASGTPEWNTEAF
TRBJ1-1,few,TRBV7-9,ASSLVSGTEAF
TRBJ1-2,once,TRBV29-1,SVVREDGYT
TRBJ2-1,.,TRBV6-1,ASSQDRVYHEQF
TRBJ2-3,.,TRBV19,ASRPGGSTDTQY
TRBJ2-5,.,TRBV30,AWTRGLDGGTQY
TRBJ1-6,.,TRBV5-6,ASSFGGLNSPLH
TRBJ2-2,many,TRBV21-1,ASSNLAGDTGELF
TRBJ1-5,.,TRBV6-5,ASSYSSTNQPQH
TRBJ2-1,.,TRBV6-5,ASSYSAFGEQF